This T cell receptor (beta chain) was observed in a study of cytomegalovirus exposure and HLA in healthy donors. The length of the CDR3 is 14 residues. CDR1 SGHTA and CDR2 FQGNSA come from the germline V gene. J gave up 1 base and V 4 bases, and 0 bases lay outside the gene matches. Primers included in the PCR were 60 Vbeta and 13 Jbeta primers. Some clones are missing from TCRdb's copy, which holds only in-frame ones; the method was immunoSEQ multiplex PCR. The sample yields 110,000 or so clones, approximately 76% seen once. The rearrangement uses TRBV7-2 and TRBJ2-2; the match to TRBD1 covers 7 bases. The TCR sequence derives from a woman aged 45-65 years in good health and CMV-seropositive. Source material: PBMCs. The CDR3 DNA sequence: TGTGCCAGCAGCTGGACAGGGAACACCGGGGAGCTGTTTTTT. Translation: CASSWTGNTGELFF.